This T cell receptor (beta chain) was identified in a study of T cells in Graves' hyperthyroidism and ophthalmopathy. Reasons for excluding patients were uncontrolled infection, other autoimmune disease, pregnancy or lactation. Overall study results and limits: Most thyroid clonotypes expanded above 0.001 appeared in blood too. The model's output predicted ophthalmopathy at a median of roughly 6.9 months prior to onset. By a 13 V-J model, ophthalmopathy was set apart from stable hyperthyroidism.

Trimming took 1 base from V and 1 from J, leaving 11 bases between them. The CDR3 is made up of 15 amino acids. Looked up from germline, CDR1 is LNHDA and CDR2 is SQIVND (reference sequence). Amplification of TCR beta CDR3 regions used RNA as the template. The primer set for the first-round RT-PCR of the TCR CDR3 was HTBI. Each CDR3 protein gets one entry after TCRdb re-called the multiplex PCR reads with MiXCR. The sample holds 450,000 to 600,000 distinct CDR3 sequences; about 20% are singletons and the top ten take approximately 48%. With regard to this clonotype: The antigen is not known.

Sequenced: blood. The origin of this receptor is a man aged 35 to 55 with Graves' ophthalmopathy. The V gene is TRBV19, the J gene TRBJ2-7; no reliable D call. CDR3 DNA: TGTGCCAGTAGTATAGGAGCTGGGCAGTCCTACGAGCAGTACTTC. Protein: CASSIGAGQSYEQYF. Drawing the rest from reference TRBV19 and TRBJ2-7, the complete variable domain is DGGITQSPKYLFRKEGQNVTLSCEQNLNHDAMYWYRQDPGQGLRLIYYSQIVNDFQKGDIAEGYSVSREKKESFPLTVTSAQKNPTAFYLCASSIGAGQSYEQYFGPGTRLTVT.